This TCR beta chain was sequenced for a study of metastatic and nonmetastatic thyroid tumors (dated by TCRdb to 2019 to 2021). At the level of the whole study: Repertoires were compared across peripheral blood and tumor or nodule tissue samples from malignant and benign thyroid patients.

Before undergoing thyroid surgery, none of the patients had been given any kind of treatment. The study retrospectively analysed patient clinical samples collected from about 2012 to 2019 using T-cell receptor beta sequencing. For this clone: Which antigen it targets is not known. No much larger clonotype is one base removed from it; base qualities were not supplied.

Trimming takes 4 bases off V and 2 bases off J; junction bases not matched to a gene: 12. The CDR3 runs 16 residues from the cysteine to the phenylalanine. CDR3 DNA only is kept here, 48 bases in frame from base 1. The germline V gene (reference sequence) yields DFQATT for CDR1 and SNEGSKA for CDR2. Summary of the overall study and its limitations: In both blood and tumor samples, TCR beta diversity was reported to be significantly higher in malignant tumors than in benign nodules.

Libraries came from PCR. These reads were obtained on an Illumina HiSeq 4000. High-throughput sequencing was used to profile the TCR beta-chain CDR3 region of each patient. In the authors' own workflow: The researchers built a classifier to tell apart papillary thyroid cancer patients with distant metastasis, based on CDR3 differences among clinicopathological groups. The Shannon index was used to measure repertoire diversity, and the Morisita-Horn index was used to measure how similar tumor and blood repertoires were. In-frame beta chains were kept once TCRdb had trimmed the public reads at Q25 with fastp and called clones with MiXCR. Clone size and V and J calls follow TCRdb, not the original study. This sample lists approximately 6,600 clones; around 32% were detected once. The ten largest account for approximately 13% of the sample.

This sequence was found in a female donor with papillary thyroid cancer or a benign thyroid nodule (not recorded which). Some clones in this sample may be carry-over from other donors' samples. The chain joins TRBV20-1 to TRBJ2-7; 9 central nucleotides agree with TRBD1. The sample comprised adjacent normal tissue. DNA sequence: TGCAGTGCTAAAAAACAGGGGGCGTGGGGTGCCTACGAGCAGTACTTC. It encodes CSAKKQGAWGAYEQYF.